This TCR beta chain was sequenced in a study of blood T cells in healthy people across ages. Of note for this clonotype: Its antigen is currently unknown.

V was cut by 6 bases and J by 2 bases, with 17 bases left in between. The CDR3 contains 15 residues. A second about 7 to 12 cycle PCR used barcoded and J-beta primers. The template-switch adaptor, which had 12 random nucleotides, put a tag on each cDNA molecule. TCRdb itself ran the 5' RACE reads through MiXCR, one entry per CDR3 protein. The table records some 1.6 million distinct CDR3 sequences, roughly 30% of them present only once. Study observations and caveats: PBMCs were not sorted, which prevented a conclusive comparison of naive versus antigen-experienced cells.

This TCR derives from a woman in her 30s in good health. V gene TRBV12-3 or TRBV12-4 combines with J gene TRBJ2-7, with D tentatively TRBD2 (5 bases). Material: blood. Here the CDR3 reads CASRADSLGTYEQYF. The CDR3, as DNA: TGTGCCAGCAGGGCGGACTCTCTCGGGACCTACGAGCAGTACTTC.